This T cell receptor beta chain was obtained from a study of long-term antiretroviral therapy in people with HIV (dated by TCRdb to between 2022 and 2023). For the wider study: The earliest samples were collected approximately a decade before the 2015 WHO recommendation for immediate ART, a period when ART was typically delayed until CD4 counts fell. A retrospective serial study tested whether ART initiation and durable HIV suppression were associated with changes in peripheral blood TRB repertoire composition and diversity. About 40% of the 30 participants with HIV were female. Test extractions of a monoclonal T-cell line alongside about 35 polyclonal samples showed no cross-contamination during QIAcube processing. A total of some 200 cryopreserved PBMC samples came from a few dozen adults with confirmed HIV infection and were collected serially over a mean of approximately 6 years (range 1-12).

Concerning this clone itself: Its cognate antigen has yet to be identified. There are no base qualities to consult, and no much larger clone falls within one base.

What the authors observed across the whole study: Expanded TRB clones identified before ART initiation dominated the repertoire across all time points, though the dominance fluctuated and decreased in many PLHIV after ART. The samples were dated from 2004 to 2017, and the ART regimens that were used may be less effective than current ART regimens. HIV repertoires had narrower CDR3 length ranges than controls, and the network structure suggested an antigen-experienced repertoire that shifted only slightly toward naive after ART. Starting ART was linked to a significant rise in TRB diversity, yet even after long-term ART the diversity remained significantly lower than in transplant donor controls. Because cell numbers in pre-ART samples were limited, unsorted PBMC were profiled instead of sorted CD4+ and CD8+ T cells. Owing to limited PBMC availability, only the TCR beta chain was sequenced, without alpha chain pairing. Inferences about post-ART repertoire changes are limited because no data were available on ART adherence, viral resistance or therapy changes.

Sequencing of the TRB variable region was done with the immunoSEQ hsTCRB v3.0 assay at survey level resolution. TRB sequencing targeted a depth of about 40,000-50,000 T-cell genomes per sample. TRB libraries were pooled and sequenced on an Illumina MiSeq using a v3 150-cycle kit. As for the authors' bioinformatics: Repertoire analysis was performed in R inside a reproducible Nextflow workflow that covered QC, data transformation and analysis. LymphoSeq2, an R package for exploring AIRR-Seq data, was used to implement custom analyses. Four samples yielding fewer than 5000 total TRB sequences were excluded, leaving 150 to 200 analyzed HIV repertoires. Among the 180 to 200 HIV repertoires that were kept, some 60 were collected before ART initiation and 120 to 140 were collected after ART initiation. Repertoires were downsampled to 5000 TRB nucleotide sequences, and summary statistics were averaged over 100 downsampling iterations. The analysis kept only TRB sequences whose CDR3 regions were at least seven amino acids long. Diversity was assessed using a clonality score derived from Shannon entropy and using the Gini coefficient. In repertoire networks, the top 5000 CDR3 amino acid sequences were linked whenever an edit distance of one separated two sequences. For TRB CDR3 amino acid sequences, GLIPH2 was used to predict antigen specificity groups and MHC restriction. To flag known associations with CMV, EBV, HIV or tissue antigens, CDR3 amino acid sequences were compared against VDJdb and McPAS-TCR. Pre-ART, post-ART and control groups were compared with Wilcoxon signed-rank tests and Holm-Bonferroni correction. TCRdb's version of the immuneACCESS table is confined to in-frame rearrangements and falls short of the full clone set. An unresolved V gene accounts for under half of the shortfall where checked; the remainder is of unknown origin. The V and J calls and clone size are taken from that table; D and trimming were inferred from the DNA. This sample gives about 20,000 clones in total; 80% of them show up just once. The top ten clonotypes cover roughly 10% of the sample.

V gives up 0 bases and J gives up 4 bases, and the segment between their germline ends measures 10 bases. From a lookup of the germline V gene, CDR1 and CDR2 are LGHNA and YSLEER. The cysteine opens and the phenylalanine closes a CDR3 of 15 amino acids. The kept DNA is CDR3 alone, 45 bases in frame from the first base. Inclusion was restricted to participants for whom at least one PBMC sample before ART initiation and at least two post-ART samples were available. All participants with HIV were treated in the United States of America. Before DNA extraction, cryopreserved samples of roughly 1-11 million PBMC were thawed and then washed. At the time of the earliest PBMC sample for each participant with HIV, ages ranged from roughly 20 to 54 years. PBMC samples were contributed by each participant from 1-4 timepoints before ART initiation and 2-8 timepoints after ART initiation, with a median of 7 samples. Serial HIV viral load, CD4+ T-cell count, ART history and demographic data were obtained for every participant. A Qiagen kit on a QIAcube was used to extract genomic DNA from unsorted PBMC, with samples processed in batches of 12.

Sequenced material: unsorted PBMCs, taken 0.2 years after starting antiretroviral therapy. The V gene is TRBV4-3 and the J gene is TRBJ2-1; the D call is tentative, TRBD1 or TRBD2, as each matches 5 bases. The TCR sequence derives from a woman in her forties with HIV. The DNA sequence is TGCGCCAGCAGCCAAGACGAGGGGTTTTACAATGAGCAGTTCTTC. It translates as CASSQDEGFYNEQFF.